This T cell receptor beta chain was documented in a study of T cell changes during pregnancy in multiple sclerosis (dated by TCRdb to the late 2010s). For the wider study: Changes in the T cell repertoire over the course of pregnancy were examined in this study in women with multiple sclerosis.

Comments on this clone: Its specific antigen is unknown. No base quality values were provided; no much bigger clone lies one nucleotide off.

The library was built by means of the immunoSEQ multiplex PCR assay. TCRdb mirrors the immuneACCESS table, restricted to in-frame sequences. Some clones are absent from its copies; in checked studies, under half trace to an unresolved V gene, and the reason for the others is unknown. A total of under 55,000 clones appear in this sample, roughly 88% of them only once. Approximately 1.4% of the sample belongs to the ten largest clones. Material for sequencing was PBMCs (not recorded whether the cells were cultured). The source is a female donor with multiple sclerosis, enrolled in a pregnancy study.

Here is the DNA: TGTGCCAGCAGCTTAGTCGGGGGTGCCTACGAGCAGTACTTC. The resulting protein is CASSLVGGAYEQYF. The rearranged segments are TRBV7-6 and TRBJ2-5; perhaps TRBD2 is the D gene, with 6 bases matching. The J call is uncertain, as TRBJ2-7 better fits the DNA end. The CDR3 measures 14 amino acids from cysteine to phenylalanine. Only CDR3 DNA remains: 42 bases, in frame from the first base. CDR1 and CDR2 are drawn from the germline V gene: SGHVS, FNYEAQ.